The rows below give T cell receptor beta chains drawn from one sample of a study of CD8 T cells in Susac syndrome. TCRdb redid the calling of the immunoSEQ multiplex PCR reads with MiXCR, one entry per CDR3 protein. The repertoire holds roughly 76,000 distinct CDR3 sequences, with approximately 93% as singletons. The specimen was CD8+ T cells from PBMCs. Receptors originate from a human donor with Susac syndrome. Both conserved end residues are part of each CDR3. A D gene is named only where the DNA matches it firmly. The size of a clone is reported for some rows only, either as once, few or many, or as a class for expanded clones.

TGTGCCAGTAGTTTGACAGAGAACACTGAAGCTTTCTTT | CASSLTENTEAFF | TRBJ1-1 | few | . | TRBV19
TGTGCCATCAGTGCCGGGGTCTACAATGAGCAGTTCTTC | CAISAGVYNEQFF | TRBJ2-1 | . | . | TRBV10-3
TGTGCCAGCAGTTACGATCTCCGGGACACCGGTAAAGCTTTCTTT | CASSYDLRDTGKAFF | TRBJ1-1 | . | . | TRBV6-5
TGTGCCAGCAGTTTTGGAGGGTGGGAGTACACTGAAGCTTTCTTT | CASSFGGWEYTEAFF | TRBJ1-1 | . | . | TRBV12-3/TRBV12-4
TGTGCCAGCAGGATTGGACTAGCGGGGTTGAATACGCAGTATTTT | CASRIGLAGLNTQYF | TRBJ2-3 | . | TRBD2 | TRBV2
TGCGCCAGCAGCCCCCAAGACAATGAGCAGTTCTTC | CASSPQDNEQFF | TRBJ2-1 | . | . | TRBV4-1
TGTGCCAGCAGTTTAGGGGGGGAGGCTTTCTTT | CASSLGGEAFF | TRBJ1-1 | few | . | TRBV12-3/TRBV12-4
TGTGCCAGCAGACTGGCAGTCGTTCCCCAGACCCAGTACTTC | CASRLAVVPQTQYF | TRBJ2-5 | . | . | TRBV6-5
TGTGCCACCAGCCCCATAGCGGGAGTCTGGAATGAGCAGTTCTTC | CATSPIAGVWNEQFF | TRBJ2-1 | . | TRBD2 | TRBV7-9
TGTGCCTGGAGGGTCCTAGCGGGGTCGGATGAGCAGTTCTTC | CAWRVLAGSDEQFF | TRBJ2-1 | . | TRBD2 | TRBV30
TGCAGCGTTAGACAGGTGCCCTACGAGCAGTACTTC | CSVRQVPYEQYF | TRBJ2-7 | . | . | TRBV29-1
TGCGCCAGCAGTTTTAGACAGGGAAGGGATACGCAGTATTTT | CASSFRQGRDTQYF | TRBJ2-3 | . | TRBD1 | TRBV5-1
TGTGCCAGCAGCTTCGGGACAGAGGGCTGGTACGAGCAGTACTTC | CASSFGTEGWYEQYF | TRBJ2-7 | . | TRBD1 | TRBV7-2
TGTGCCAGCAGCGCAACGCCCCGGAACACTGAAGCTTTCTTT | CASSATPRNTEAFF | TRBJ1-1 | once | . | TRBV9
TGCGCCAGCAGCTTGGCCAATGGTCTGAACACTGAAGCTTTCTTT | CASSLANGLNTEAFF | TRBJ1-1 | . | . | TRBV5-1
TGCGCCAGCTCCCCCGGGACAGGAGGACCCTCCTACAATGAGCAGTTCTTC | CASSPGTGGPSYNEQFF | TRBJ2-1 | . | TRBD1 | TRBV5-1
TGTGCCAGCAGCCGGACAGCTGAAGCTTTCTTT | CASSRTAEAFF | TRBJ1-1 | . | . | TRBV7-9
TGTGCCAGTAGTATACAGGCGGGAAGTAACATTCAGTACTTC | CASSIQAGSNIQYF | TRBJ2-4 | . | . | TRBV19
TGTGCCAGCAATACATGGGGACAGGGTGATTCACCCCTCCACTTT | CASNTWGQGDSPLHF | TRBJ1-6 | . | TRBD1 | TRBV2
TGTGCCAGCAGTTCCGCAGGGGGCAACTATGGCTACACCTTC | CASSSAGGNYGYTF | TRBJ1-2 | few | TRBD1 | TRBV27
TGTGCCAGCAGGCGGTTCTCCTACAATGAGCAGTTCTTC | CASRRFSYNEQFF | TRBJ2-1 | . | . | TRBV2
TGTGCCAGCAGACCCTGGAGCAACCACACCGGGGAGCTGTTTTTT | CASRPWSNHTGELFF | TRBJ2-2 | . | . | TRBV7-8
TGTGCCAGCAGTTCGGACAGCCCCAATGAGCAGTTCTTC | CASSSDSPNEQFF | TRBJ2-1 | once | . | TRBV12-3/TRBV12-4
TGCAGTGCTAGACCGGCCCTCCGACCGAACACCGGGGAGCTGTTTTTT | CSARPALRPNTGELFF | TRBJ2-2 | . | . | TRBV20-1
TGTGCCAGCAGTTACTATCCCCCAGGCTACGAGCAGTACTTC | CASSYYPPGYEQYF | TRBJ2-7 | . | . | TRBV6-5
TGTGCCAGCACCAGGACAGGCTCTGGAAACACCATATATTTT | CASTRTGSGNTIYF | TRBJ1-3 | . | TRBD1 | TRBV12-3/TRBV12-4
TGTGCCAGCAGTTCCAGGGGCACTGAAGCTTTCTTT | CASSSRGTEAFF | TRBJ1-1 | few | . | TRBV6-2/TRBV6-3
TGTGCCAGCAGCCTCGGGACGGTAGACTATGGCTACACCTTC | CASSLGTVDYGYTF | TRBJ1-2 | . | . | TRBV7-9
TGTGCCAGCAGCAAAGCGGGGGTCAACACTGAAGCTTTCTTT | CASSKAGVNTEAFF | TRBJ1-1 | . | . | TRBV21-1
TGCAGTGCCGCACCCCCGATGATAGATACGCAGTATTTT | CSAAPPMIDTQYF | TRBJ2-3 | . | . | TRBV20-1
TGTGCCAGCACTACACTCACTAGCGGGAGCACAGATACGCAGTATTTT | CASTTLTSGSTDTQYF | TRBJ2-3 | . | TRBD2 | TRBV27
TGTGCCAGCAGATGGGAATGGAGGTCTGAAGTTTTCTTT | CASRWEWRSEVFF | TRBJ1-1 | . | . | TRBV6-2/TRBV6-3
TGTGCCAGCAGTTATCGGGGGGCCAATGAGCAGTTCTTC | CASSYRGANEQFF | TRBJ2-1 | . | . | TRBV27
TGTGCCAGCAGTCCCGACACAGGGGAAAGAAACACCATATATTTT | CASSPDTGERNTIYF | TRBJ1-3 | . | TRBD1 | TRBV12-3/TRBV12-4
TGTGCCAGCAGCTTAGTAGCCAGGAGGAACACTGAAGCTTTCTTT | CASSLVARRNTEAFF | TRBJ1-1 | . | . | TRBV7-2
TGTGCCAGCAGTTTAAAAAACAGGGGGCGCCACCAAGAGACCCAGTACTTC | CASSLKNRGRHQETQYF | TRBJ2-5 | . | TRBD1 | TRBV28
TGTGCCAGCAGCCAGGGGTCCGGGGGAGCACCCCACTACGAGCAGTACTTC | CASSQGSGGAPHYEQYF | TRBJ2-7 | . | . | TRBV3-1
TGTGCCAGCAGTTTTACCCTAGGGGGATACACTGAAGCTTTCTTT | CASSFTLGGYTEAFF | TRBJ1-1 | . | . | TRBV12-3/TRBV12-4
TGTGCCAGTACCGGGGACCCGCAAGAGACCCAGTACTTC | CASTGDPQETQYF | TRBJ2-5 | . | . | TRBV19
TGTGCCAGCAGCTTTGACAGGGGGGCGGGGGATGAGCAGTTCTTC | CASSFDRGAGDEQFF | TRBJ2-1 | once | TRBD1 | TRBV7-2
TGTGCCAGCAGTCCAACGGGTCCGCCGGGGCAGTACTTC | CASSPTGPPGQYF | TRBJ2-7 | . | . | TRBV27
TGCGCCAGCAGCCTTACAGGGACAGGCCGAATGAACACTGAAGCTTTCTTT | CASSLTGTGRMNTEAFF | TRBJ1-1 | once | TRBD1 | TRBV5-1
TGTGCCAGCAAATACAGGGAGGGGGGGGATGAAAAACTGTTTTTT | CASKYREGGDEKLFF | TRBJ1-4 | . | . | TRBV27
TGTGCCAGCGCGACAGGGTACGACTACACCTTC | CASATGYDYTF | TRBJ1-2 | . | TRBD1 | TRBV19
TGTGCCAGCAGTCCCGGACAGTCCTACGAGCAGTACTTC | CASSPGQSYEQYF | TRBJ2-7 | . | . | TRBV6-2/TRBV6-3
TGCGCCAGCAGCTTTGAGGGCAGGGGAGAGACCCAGTACTTC | CASSFEGRGETQYF | TRBJ2-5 | . | . | TRBV5-1
TGTGCCCGGAAGGCGGGCACTGAAGCTTTCTTT | CARKAGTEAFF | TRBJ1-1 | . | . | TRBV30
TGTGCCAGCAGTGAATGGGTGTCAGCGGGATCGGTTGAGCAGTTCTTC | CASSEWVSAGSVEQFF | TRBJ2-1 | . | TRBD2 | TRBV25-1